The clone carrying this T cell receptor beta chain was recorded many times. Based on clinical symptoms, serum thyroxine and TRAb, thyroid ultrasound and orbital computed tomography, diagnoses were reached. Template material for amplifying TCR beta CDR3 regions consisted of RNA transcripts. The HTBI primer set was used in a first-round RT-PCR of the TCR CDR3. Each CDR3 protein gets one entry after TCRdb re-called the multiplex PCR reads with MiXCR. The repertoire holds under 350,000 distinct CDR3 sequences, with approximately 15% as singletons. The CDR3 is 12 amino acids. Germline V gives CDR1 DFQATT, CDR2 SNEGSKA (reference sequence). Trimming removed 3 bases at V and 2 bases at J, with 6 bases between. This sample is part of a study of T cells in Graves' hyperthyroidism and ophthalmopathy. Across the study: Peripheral blood was collected at initial diagnosis, before any treatment.

The specimen was blood. The receptor comes from a woman aged 55-70 years with Graves' ophthalmopathy. This chain connects TRBV20-1 to TRBJ2-3, with D possibly matching TRBD1 (5 bases). In DNA, the CDR3 is TGCAGTGCTAGCAGGGACACAGATACGCAGTATTTT. It specifies CSASRDTDTQYF.